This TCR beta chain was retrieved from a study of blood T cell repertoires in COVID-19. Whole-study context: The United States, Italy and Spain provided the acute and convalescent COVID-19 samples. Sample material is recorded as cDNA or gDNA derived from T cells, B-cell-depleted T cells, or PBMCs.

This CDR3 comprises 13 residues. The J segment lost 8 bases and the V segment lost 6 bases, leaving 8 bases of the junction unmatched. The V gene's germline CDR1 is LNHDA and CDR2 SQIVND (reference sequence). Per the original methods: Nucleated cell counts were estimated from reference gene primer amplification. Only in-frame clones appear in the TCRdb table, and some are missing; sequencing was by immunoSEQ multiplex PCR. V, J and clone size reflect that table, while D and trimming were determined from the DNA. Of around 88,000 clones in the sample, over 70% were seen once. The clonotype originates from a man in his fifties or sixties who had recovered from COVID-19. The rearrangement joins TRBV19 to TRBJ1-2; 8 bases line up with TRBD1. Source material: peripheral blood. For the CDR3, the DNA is TGTGCCAGTAGCCCGGACAGGGACAAAGGCTACACCTTC. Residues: CASSPDRDKGYTF.